This entry concerns a single T cell receptor beta chain. Germline lookup yields CDR1 MDHEN and CDR2 SYDVKM. This CDR3 is built from 17 residues. J was trimmed by 0 bases and V by 4 bases; bases with no gene match: 10. This entry comes from a study of blood T cell repertoires in COVID-19. Study context: The samples span acute and convalescent COVID-19 from the United States, Italy and Spain.

The data were produced by immunoSEQ multiplex PCR, yet TCRdb's version contains in-frame clones alone and is incomplete. The table has 310,000 or so clones, 65% to 90% seen once. The chain combines TRBV28 with TRBJ2-7; TRBD1 matches at 9 bases. Sample: PBMCs or T cells enriched from blood (not recorded which). This clonotype was obtained from a woman aged 18-35 years who had recovered from COVID-19. The CDR3 sequence is CASSSHRGTGPSYEQYF. In DNA form, the CDR3 reads TGTGCCAGCAGTTCCCACCGGGGGACAGGGCCCTCCTACGAGCAGTACTTC.